A single sample gave rise to the 8 T cell receptor beta chains below, sequenced in a study of T cells in Graves' hyperthyroidism and ophthalmopathy. Amplification yielded TCR beta CDR3 regions, with RNA transcripts as the source. When the TCR CDR3 underwent first-round RT-PCR, the HTBI primer set was used. TCRdb re-analysed the multiplex PCR reads in MiXCR, keeping a single row per CDR3 protein. The sample yields over 650,000 distinct CDR3 sequences, approximately 42% seen once. Input material: peripheral blood or thyroid tissue (not recorded which). These receptors all stem from an adult man with Graves' disease, either hyperthyroidism or ophthalmopathy (not recorded which).

The rearrangement uses TRBV7-9 and TRBJ1-4, with unresolved D. Trimming left V 5 bases short and J 0 bases short, with 22 bases between. This CDR3 contains 19 residues. Germline-derived CDR1 and CDR2 are SEHNR and FQNEAQ (reference sequence). This chain's CDR3 is CASSPRTAQVYATNEKLFF. In DNA form, the CDR3 reads TGTGCCAGCAGCCCGCGGACGGCCCAGGTCTATGCAACTAATGAAAAACTGTTTTTT. The full variable domain, rest sourced from reference TRBV7-9 and TRBJ1-4, is DTGVSQNPRHKITKRGQNVTFRCDPISEHNRLYWYRQTLGQGPEFLTYFQNEAQLEKSRLLSDRFSAERPKGSFSTLEIQRTEQGDSAMYLCASSPRTAQVYATNEKLFFGSGTQLSVL.

The chain has TRBV4-2 and TRBJ2-7, with 7 bases fitting TRBD1. The V and J ends lost 5 bases and 2 bases, in that order; junction bases with no gene match: 9. Germline V CDR1 and CDR2: LGHNA, YNFKEQ. The CDR3 is made up of 15 amino acids. CDR3 nucleotide sequence: TGTGCCAGCAGCACAACCGGGACAGCCGCCTACGAGCAGTACTTC. It translates to CASSTTGTAAYEQYF.

This clonotype was counted many times. Germline is not matched at one junction end, which may reflect a read error. This chain links TRBV5-1 with TRBJ1-1; 8 nucleotides match TRBD1. This CDR3 is built from 13 residues. Germline-derived CDR1 and CDR2 are SGHRS and YFSETQ. The CDR3 DNA reads as TGTGCCAGCAGAGGACAGGGAGCCACTGAAGCTTTCTTT. Residues: CASRGQGATEAFF.

The rearrangement uses TRBV29-1 and TRBJ1-4; 10 bases are a match to TRBD1. V gave up 1 base and J gave up 6 bases; unmatched junction bases: 5. This CDR3 comprises 15 residues. CDR1 and CDR2 from the germline V gene are SQVTM and ANQGSEA. CDR3 sequence: CSVEAFGTGDEKLFF. DNA for the CDR3: TGCAGCGTTGAAGCTTTCGGGACAGGGGATGAAAAACTGTTTTTT.

The J gene is TRBJ2-2, the V gene TRBV24-1; perhaps D is TRBD1 or TRBD2 (5 bases each). The CDR3 extends over 16 amino acids. Trimming left V 4 bases short and J 6 bases short, with 17 bases between. Germline V CDR1 and CDR2: KGHDR, SFDVKD. This CDR3 reads CATSETGTSQPGELFF. The CDR3 DNA reads TGTGCCACCAGTGAGACCGGGACCTCCCAACCCGGGGAGCTGTTTTTT.

The chain recombines TRBV20-1 with TRBJ2-7; a possible D gene is TRBD2 (5 bases). The CDR3 length is 15 residues. Germline values: CDR1 DFQATT, CDR2 SNEGSKA (reference sequence). The V gene lost 0 bases and the J gene lost 7 bases, with 19 bases spanning the gap. CDR3 loop: CSARDSTGNTGEQYF. The CDR3 DNA follows: TGCAGTGCTAGAGATAGTACGGGGAACACCGGGGAGCAGTACTTC.

This clonotype was found a few times. The rearrangement uses TRBV4-1 and TRBJ1-5, with 7 bases matching TRBD1. Losses at the gene ends were 1 base for V and 1 base for J; bases not matched to a gene: 1. There are 15 residues in the CDR3. Germline loops: CDR1 MGHRA, CDR2 YSYEKL. CDR3 bases: TGCGCCAGCAGCCAAGCGGGACAGAGCAATCAGCCCCAGCATTTT. Residues: CASSQAGQSNQPQHF.

This clonotype was detected many times. This sequence joins TRBV7-9 and TRBJ1-2; no clear D gene. The V gene's germline CDR1 is SEHNR and CDR2 FQNEAQ (reference sequence). This CDR3 is built from 13 residues. Trimming took 4 bases from V and 2 from J, leaving 8 bases between them. The CDR3 DNA follows: TGTGCCAGCAGCTCCGACGGCAACTATGGCTACACCTTC. Translating gives CASSSDGNYGYTF. Together with reference TRBV7-9 and TRBJ1-2, the CDR3 gives the full variable domain: DTGVSQNPRHKITKRGQNVTFRCDPISEHNRLYWYRQTLGQGPEFLTYFQNEAQLEKSRLLSDRFSAERPKGSFSTLEIQRTEQGDSAMYLCASSSDGNYGYTFGSGTRLTVV.